The clone carrying this T cell receptor (beta chain) occurred many times. What it binds is not known. This record belongs to a study of Graves' ophthalmopathy and Graves' hyperthyroidism. Study-wide results and limits: Most thyroid clonotypes with frequency above 0.001 were detected in blood too.

Diagnoses were established from clinical symptoms, serum thyroxine, TRAb, thyroid ultrasound and orbital computed tomography. Amplification of TCR beta CDR3 regions used RNA transcripts. First-round RT-PCR with HTBI primers preceded a second-round multiplex PCR. TCRdb passed the multiplex PCR reads through MiXCR, listing each CDR3 protein once. Here the sample spans around 1,200,000 distinct CDR3 sequences, 35% to 40% being singletons. The germline gives CDR1 SGHDN, CDR2 FVKESK. The CDR3 extends over 15 amino acids. Deletions cut 3 bases from V and 3 bases from J, with 14 bases between. Sequenced input: peripheral blood or thyroid tissue (not recorded which). V is TRBV14 and J is TRBJ1-1; D uncertain. The receptor's source is an adult man with Graves' hyperthyroidism. The DNA for the CDR3 is TGTGCCAGCAGCCATGCTATTCTGGAGGACACTGAAGCTTTCTTT. This translates into CASSHAILEDTEAFF.